The source of this TCR beta chain is a study of spatial heterogeneity in lung cancer. Study-wide background: Sequence detection consistently recorded a greater number of beta-chain than alpha-chain sequences.

Time point denoted: sample taken at primary tumor resection. The study sequenced unsorted whole RNA from tumor, nontumor lung or frozen PBMC. TCR cDNA molecules each had a unique molecular identifier. TCRdb recomputed calls from the 5' RACE reads with MiXCR, one row per CDR3 protein. The table lists about 26,000 distinct CDR3 sequences, roughly 12% of them singletons. Study results and limitations: TCRs found ubiquitously expanded in tumor appeared in blood more at resection than at follow-up.

CDR3 length: 16 amino acids. Looked up from germline, CDR1 is PRHDT and CDR2 is FYEKMQ (reference sequence). V lost 3 bases and J 2 bases, leaving 16 bases between the germline ends. In the case of this clonotype: Its antigen is currently unknown.

The sequence was obtained from a female donor with early-stage non-small cell lung cancer. This material consisted of PBMCs, taken at surgery. The rearrangement joins TRBV13 to TRBJ2-5; a possible D gene is TRBD2 (5 bases). CDR3 sequence reads: CASSLGIAGEQETQYF. The CDR3 DNA sequence: TGTGCCAGCAGCTTGGGAATTGCGGGCGAGCAAGAGACCCAGTACTTC.